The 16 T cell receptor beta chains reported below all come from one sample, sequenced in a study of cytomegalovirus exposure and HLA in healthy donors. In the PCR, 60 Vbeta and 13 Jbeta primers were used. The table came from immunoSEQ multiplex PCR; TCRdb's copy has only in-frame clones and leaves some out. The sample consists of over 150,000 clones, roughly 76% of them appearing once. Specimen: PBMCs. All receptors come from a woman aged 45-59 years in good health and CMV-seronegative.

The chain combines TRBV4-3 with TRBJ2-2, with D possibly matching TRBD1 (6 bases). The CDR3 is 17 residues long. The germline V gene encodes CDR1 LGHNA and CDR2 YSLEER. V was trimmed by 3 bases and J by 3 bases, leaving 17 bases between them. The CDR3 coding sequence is TGCGCCAGCAGCCATCGAACGTGGACAGACTACACCGGGGAGCTGTTTTTT. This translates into CASSHRTWTDYTGELFF.

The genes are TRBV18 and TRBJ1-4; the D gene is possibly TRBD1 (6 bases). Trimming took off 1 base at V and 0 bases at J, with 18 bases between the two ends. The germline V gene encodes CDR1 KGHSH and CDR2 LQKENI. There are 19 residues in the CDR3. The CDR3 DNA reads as TGTGCCAGCTCACCACAGTCCGGGACATTAGTTGCAACTAATGAAAAACTGTTTTTT. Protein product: CASSPQSGTLVATNEKLFF.

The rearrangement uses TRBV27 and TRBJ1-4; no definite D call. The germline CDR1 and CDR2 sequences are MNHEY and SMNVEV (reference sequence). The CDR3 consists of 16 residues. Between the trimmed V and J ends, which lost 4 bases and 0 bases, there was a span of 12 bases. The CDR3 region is CASSSPSGATNEKLFF. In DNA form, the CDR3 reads TGTGCCAGCAGTTCACCCTCCGGGGCAACTAATGAAAAACTGTTTTTT.

Here the CDR3 DNA reads TGCAGCGTGTCGGTAGGGACTTCCCTTGACGAGCAGTACTTC. This translates into CSVSVGTSLDEQYF. The chain combines TRBV29-1 with TRBJ2-7; possibly TRBD2 for D (6 bases). Germline assignment: CDR1 SQVTM and CDR2 ANQGSEA. V lost 6 bases and J 5 bases, leaving 20 bases between the germline ends. This CDR3 region has 14 residues.

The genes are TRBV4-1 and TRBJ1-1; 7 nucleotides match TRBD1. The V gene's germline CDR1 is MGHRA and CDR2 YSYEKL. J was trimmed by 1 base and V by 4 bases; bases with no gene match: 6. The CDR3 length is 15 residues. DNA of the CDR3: TGCGCCAGCAGCCTATCGGGACAGCCGAACACTGAAGCTTTCTTT. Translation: CASSLSGQPNTEAFF.

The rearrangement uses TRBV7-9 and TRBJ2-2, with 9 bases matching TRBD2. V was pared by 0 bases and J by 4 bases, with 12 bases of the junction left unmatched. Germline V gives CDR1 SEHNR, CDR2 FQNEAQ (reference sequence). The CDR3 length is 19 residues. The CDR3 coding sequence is TGTGCCAGCAGCTTAGCTTATGGAGCGAGCGGGAGGTCCACCGGGGAGCTGTTTTTT. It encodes CASSLAYGASGRSTGELFF.

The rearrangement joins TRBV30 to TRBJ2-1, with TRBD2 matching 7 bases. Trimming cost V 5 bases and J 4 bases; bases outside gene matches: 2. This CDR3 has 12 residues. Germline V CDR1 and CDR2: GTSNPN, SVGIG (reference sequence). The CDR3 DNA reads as TGTGCCTGGGCTAGCGGATACAATGAGCAGTTCTTC. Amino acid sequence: CAWASGYNEQFF.

The CDR3 nucleotides read TGTGCCAGCAGCCGGGGACTAGCCCGCTACAATGAGCAGTTCTTC. This encodes CASSRGLARYNEQFF. The chain uses TRBV7-9 and TRBJ2-1, with 9 positions matching TRBD2. V lost 5 bases to trimming and J lost 3 bases; unmatched junction nucleotides: 5. The CDR3 consists of 15 residues. From germline, CDR1 is SEHNR and CDR2 FQNEAQ (reference sequence).

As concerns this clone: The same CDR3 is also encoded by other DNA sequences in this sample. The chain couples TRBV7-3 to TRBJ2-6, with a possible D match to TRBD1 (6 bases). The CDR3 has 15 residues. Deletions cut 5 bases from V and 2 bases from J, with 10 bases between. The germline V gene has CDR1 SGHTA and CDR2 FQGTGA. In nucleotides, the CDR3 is TGTGCCAGCAGCCTACAGGGTGCTGGGGCCAACGTCCTGACTTTC. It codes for CASSLQGAGANVLTF.

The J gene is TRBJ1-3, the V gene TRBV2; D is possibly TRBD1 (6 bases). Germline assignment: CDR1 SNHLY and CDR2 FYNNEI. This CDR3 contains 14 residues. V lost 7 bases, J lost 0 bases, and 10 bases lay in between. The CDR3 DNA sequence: TGTGCCAGCAAAAGGACAGTCTCTGGAAACACCATATATTTT. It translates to CASKRTVSGNTIYF. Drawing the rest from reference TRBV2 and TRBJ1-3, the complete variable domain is EPEVTQTPSHQVTQMGQEVILRCVPISNHLYFYWYRQILGQKVEFLVSFYNNEISEKSEIFDDQFSVERPDGSNFTLKIRSTKLEDSAMYFCASKRTVSGNTIYFGEGSWLTVV.

The CDR3 reads CASSVEHLAGVAGELFF. The CDR3 DNA follows: TGTGCCAGCAGCGTAGAGCATCTAGCGGGAGTTGCCGGGGAGCTGTTTTTT. The chain recombines TRBV9 with TRBJ2-2; 10 bases line up with TRBD2. The CDR3 consists of 17 residues. V gave up 0 bases and J gave up 6 bases; unmatched junction bases: 8. The germline CDR1 and CDR2 sequences are SGDLS and YYNGEE.

CDR3 protein: CATSKPRTGLAEAFF. The DNA for the CDR3 is TGTGCCACCAGCAAACCCCGGACAGGGCTCGCTGAAGCTTTCTTT. The chain combines TRBV15 with TRBJ1-1; 8 bases agree with TRBD1. In germline, CDR1 is LNHNV, CDR2 YYDKDF (reference sequence). CDR3 length equals 15 residues. Unmatched junction bases numbered 10, after V lost 4 bases and J lost 6 bases.

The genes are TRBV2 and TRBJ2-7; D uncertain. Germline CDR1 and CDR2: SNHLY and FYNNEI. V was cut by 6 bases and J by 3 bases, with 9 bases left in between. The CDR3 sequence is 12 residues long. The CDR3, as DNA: TGTGCCAGCAGACAGCAGCTCTACGAGCAGTACTTC. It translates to CASRQQLYEQYF.

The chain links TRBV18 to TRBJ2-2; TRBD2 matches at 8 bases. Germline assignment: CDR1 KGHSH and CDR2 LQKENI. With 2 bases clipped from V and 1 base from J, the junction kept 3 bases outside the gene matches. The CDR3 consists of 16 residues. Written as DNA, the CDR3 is TGTGCCAGCTCACCAGCGCTAGCGGGGAACACCGGGGAGCTGTTTTTT. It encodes CASSPALAGNTGELFF.

CDR3 loop: CASSAIRGTELAKNIQYF. CDR3 nucleotides: TGTGCCAGCAGCGCTATTAGAGGGACAGAACTAGCCAAAAACATTCAGTACTTC. J is TRBJ2-4 and V is TRBV9; 7 bases line up with TRBD1. Germline V gene sequence: CDR1 SGDLS, CDR2 YYNGEE. The CDR3 runs 18 residues. V shed 3 bases, J shed 0 bases, and the junction held 12 bases outside the gene matches.

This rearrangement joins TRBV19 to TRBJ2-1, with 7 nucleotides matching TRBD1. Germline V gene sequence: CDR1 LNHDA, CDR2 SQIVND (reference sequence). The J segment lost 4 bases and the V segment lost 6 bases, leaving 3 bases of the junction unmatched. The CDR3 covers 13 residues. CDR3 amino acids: CASRRDRYNEQFF. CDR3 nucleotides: TGTGCCAGTAGAAGGGACAGATACAATGAGCAGTTCTTC.